A selection of T cell receptor beta chains follows, all from one sample in a study of OX40 agonist ivuxolimab in advanced cancers. Profiling relied on immunoSEQ multiplex PCR, and the TCRdb table lists in-frame clones only, not all of them. Here the sample spans some 140,000 clones, approximately 90% being singletons. The source material was CD4+ or CD8+ T cells sorted from blood, sampled in a trial of the OX40 agonist ivuxolimab. These receptor sequences come from an adult with an advanced solid tumor such as melanoma, head and neck, liver or kidney cancer. Both conserved end residues are part of each CDR3. Fields, in order: J gene, D gene, clone size, V gene, CDR3 protein, CDR3 DNA. The D gene is left open where the match is weak. Clone size, where shown, is once, few, many, or a class for clones that have expanded.

TRBJ1-4,TRBD1,NA,TRBV27,CASRRKPGQVEKLFF,TGTGCCAGCAGACGGAAACCCGGACAGGTTGAAAAACTGTTTTTT
TRBJ2-3,NA,NA,TRBV28,CASSLSVRDTNADTQYF,TGTGCCAGCAGTTTAAGCGTCCGGGACACCAATGCAGATACGCAGTATTTT
TRBJ1-2,TRBD1,NA,TRBV29-1,CSVEGQQTDYGYTF,TGCAGCGTTGAGGGACAGCAAACCGACTATGGCTACACCTTC
TRBJ2-3,TRBD1,NA,TRBV5-4,CASSPRDRSTDTQYF,TGTGCCAGCAGCCCCCGGGACAGGAGCACAGATACGCAGTATTTT
TRBJ1-5,NA,NA,TRBV2,CASSEALQNWDYSNQPQHF,TGTGCCAGCAGTGAAGCGCTTCAGAATTGGGATTATAGCAATCAGCCCCAGCATTTT
TRBJ2-1,TRBD2,NA,TRBV11-3,CASSSRTSGKHNEQFF,TGTGCCAGCAGCTCCAGGACTAGCGGGAAACACAATGAGCAGTTCTTC
TRBJ1-3,NA,NA,TRBV10-3,CAISEGGQLSGNTIYF,TGTGCCATCAGTGAAGGTGGTCAGCTCTCTGGAAACACCATATATTTT
TRBJ1-2,TRBD1,few,TRBV4-3,CASSQDHQGAYGYTF,TGCGCCAGCAGCCAAGATCACCAGGGGGCATATGGCTACACCTTC
TRBJ2-1,TRBD2,NA,TRBV9,CASSVESSGSNEQFF,TGTGCCAGCAGCGTAGAGTCTAGCGGGAGCAATGAGCAGTTCTTC
TRBJ2-1,TRBD2,once,TRBV4-1,CASSQDGGGRAPYNEQFF,TGCGCCAGCAGCCAAGATGGGGGCGGGAGGGCCCCGTACAATGAGCAGTTCTTC
TRBJ2-7,TRBD2,NA,TRBV7-2,CASSFRAGAYEQYF,TGTGCCAGCAGCTTTCGAGCGGGGGCCTACGAGCAGTACTTC
TRBJ1-1,NA,NA,TRBV7-8,CASSLGFMNTEAFF,TGTGCCAGCAGCTTAGGTTTCATGAACACTGAAGCTTTCTTT
TRBJ1-5,NA,NA,TRBV4-1,CASSQDEPGNQPQHF,TGCGCCAGCAGCCAAGATGAGCCGGGCAATCAGCCCCAGCATTTT
TRBJ2-6,NA,NA,TRBV4-3,CASSPGQIVSGANVLTF,TGCGCCAGCAGCCCAGGACAAATCGTCTCTGGGGCCAACGTCCTGACTTTC
TRBJ1-2,NA,once,TRBV7-3,CASSATGAYNVNGYTF,TGTGCCAGCAGCGCAACCGGGGCGTACAATGTGAATGGCTACACCTTC
TRBJ2-7,TRBD2,NA,TRBV29-1,CSAARGLAGGLSYEQYF,TGCAGCGCAGCCCGGGGGCTAGCGGGAGGTCTCTCCTACGAGCAGTACTTC
TRBJ1-4,TRBD1,NA,TRBV19,CASRPRDRGGNEKLFF,TGTGCCAGTAGACCCCGGGACAGGGGTGGTAATGAAAAACTGTTTTTT
TRBJ2-7,NA,NA,TRBV5-1,CASSLWGVGTDYEQYF,TGCGCCAGCAGCTTGTGGGGGGTTGGGACGGACTACGAGCAGTACTTC
TRBJ1-2,TRBD1,NA,TRBV18,CASSLGQQQLNYGYTF,TGTGCCAGCTCACTGGGACAGCAACAACTAAACTATGGCTACACCTTC
TRBJ1-2,TRBD1,NA,TRBV4-3,CASSQTAGTGDFGYGYTF,TGCGCCAGCAGCCAGACTGCCGGGACAGGGGACTTTGGGTATGGCTACACCTTC
TRBJ2-7,NA,NA,TRBV28,CASSLVVNPFPYEQYF,TGTGCCAGTTCCCTAGTAGTAAATCCCTTCCCCTACGAGCAGTACTTC
TRBJ1-2,TRBD1,NA,TRBV9,CASSVDRIGGYTF,TGTGCCAGCAGCGTGGACAGGATCGGGGGCTACACCTTC
TRBJ1-2,NA,NA,TRBV30,CAWLTSTYYGYTF,TGTGCCTGGCTAACTTCAACTTACTATGGCTACACCTTC
TRBJ1-1,TRBD1,NA,TRBV20-1,CSAATGYAFF,TGCAGTGCTGCGACAGGGTATGCTTTCTTT
TRBJ1-3,NA,few,TRBV7-3,CASSPTGGNTIYF,TGTGCCAGCAGCCCGACAGGAGGAAACACCATATATTTT
TRBJ2-1,NA,NA,TRBV25-1,CASRTQGSYNEQFF,TGTGCCAGCAGAACACAGGGAAGCTACAATGAGCAGTTCTTC
TRBJ1-2,NA,NA,TRBV4-2,CASSQDLGEVPYGYTF,TGTGCCAGCAGCCAAGATTTGGGGGAAGTCCCCTATGGCTACACCTTC
TRBJ2-1,TRBD2,NA,TRBV28,CASTSSLTSGRVTYNEQFF,TGTGCCAGCACCTCCTCCCTGACTAGCGGGAGGGTGACGTACAATGAGCAGTTCTTC
TRBJ2-3,NA,NA,TRBV27,CASSLSSVDTQYF,TGTGCCAGCAGTTTATCTTCGGTGGATACGCAGTATTTT
TRBJ1-4,TRBD1,NA,TRBV7-9,CASSLGRTGAGNEKLFF,TGTGCCAGCAGCTTAGGTCGGACAGGGGCCGGCAATGAAAAACTGTTTTTT
TRBJ2-1,NA,NA,TRBV5-1,CASKEEGSYNEQFF,TGCGCCAGCAAGGAGGAAGGCTCCTACAATGAGCAGTTCTTC
TRBJ2-6,TRBD1,NA,TRBV27,CASSLEQGAVSGANVLTF,TGTGCCAGCAGTTTAGAACAGGGGGCGGTCTCTGGGGCCAACGTCCTGACTTTC
TRBJ2-3,NA,once,TRBV7-2,CASSDYSSTDTQYF,TGTGCCAGCAGCGACTATTCTAGCACAGATACGCAGTATTTT
TRBJ1-5,NA,NA,TRBV2,CASSEGKGNQPQHF,TGTGCCAGCAGTGAGGGCAAGGGCAATCAGCCCCAGCATTTT
TRBJ2-5,NA,NA,TRBV14,CASSQVGGLETQYF,TGTGCCAGCAGCCAAGTTGGGGGGCTGGAGACCCAGTACTTC
TRBJ2-1,NA,NA,TRBV7-9,CASSLSGISYNEQFF,TGTGCCAGCAGCTTATCGGGCATCTCCTACAATGAGCAGTTCTTC
TRBJ2-7,NA,NA,TRBV28,CASSLGPSGDEQYF,TGTGCCAGCAGTTTAGGACCCTCAGGGGACGAGCAGTACTTC
TRBJ1-3,TRBD1,NA,TRBV28,CASSLWTGGSGNTIYF,TGTGCCAGCAGTTTATGGACAGGGGGCTCTGGAAACACCATATATTTT
TRBJ2-3,NA,NA,TRBV5-6,CASSLVADTQYF,TGTGCCAGCAGCTTGGTAGCAGATACGCAGTATTTT
TRBJ1-5,NA,NA,TRBV5-1,CASSLEGGSNQPQHF,TGCGCCAGCAGCTTGGAGGGGGGCAGCAATCAGCCCCAGCATTTT
TRBJ1-1,NA,NA,TRBV6-6,CASSRLNTEAFF,TGTGCCAGCAGCAGGTTGAACACTGAAGCTTTCTTT
TRBJ2-7,NA,NA,TRBV5-1,CASSLSYAGEVYEQYF,TGCGCCAGCAGCTTGAGTTACGCAGGGGAGGTCTACGAGCAGTACTTC